A single sample gave rise to the 13 T cell receptor beta chains below, sequenced in a study of neurological immune-mediated disorders. TCRdb reanalysed the 5' RACE reads using MiXCR and keeps one entry per CDR3 protein. This sample has roughly 30,000 distinct CDR3 sequences; less than 8.5% occur once, and the top ten carry about 9%. Sequencing was done on a sample of PBMCs. Receptors originate from a woman aged 45-65 years in good health.

This clonotype came up many times. This chain links TRBV5-1 with TRBJ2-5, with unresolved D. CDR3 length: 14 residues. The V gene lost 0 bases and the J gene lost 1 base, with 7 bases spanning the gap. The germline V gene has CDR1 SGHRS and CDR2 YFSETQ. CDR3 residues: CASSLAQPQETQYF. Here the CDR3 DNA reads TGCGCCAGCAGCTTGGCCCAGCCCCAAGAGACCCAGTACTTC.

This clonotype is judged medium-sized. The chain is built from TRBV28 and TRBJ2-5; D not resolved. CDR3 length: 11 amino acids. The ends were cut back, 8 bases at V and 5 bases at J, with 9 bases in the middle. Germline V CDR1 and CDR2: MDHEN, SYDVKM. CDR3 sequence (DNA): TGTGCCAGCCAACAGTTGGAGACCCAGTACTTC. Its protein product is CASQQLETQYF.

The table lists this clonotype with many counts. The chain carries TRBV3-1 and TRBJ1-4; weak D call: TRBD1 (5 bases). The length of the CDR3 is 15 residues. Looked up from germline, CDR1 is LGHDT and CDR2 is YNNKEL (reference sequence). V dropped 2 bases and J dropped 7 bases, with 14 bases sitting between them. CDR3: CASSQRDFGVEKLFF. The DNA of the CDR3 is TGTGCCAGCAGCCAAAGGGACTTTGGAGTTGAAAAACTGTTTTTT.

This clonotype was detected a few times. A much larger clone lies a single base off, so this may be a read error. The chain recombines TRBV5-1 with TRBJ2-3, with TRBD1 matching 12 bases. Unmatched junction bases numbered 8, after V lost 7 bases and J lost 5 bases. The CDR3 contains 15 residues. Germline V CDR1 and CDR2: SGHRS, YFSETQ. Here the CDR3 reads CASCRDRGLGDTQYF. The CDR3 DNA is TGCGCCAGCTGCCGGGACAGGGGGCTTGGAGATACGCAGTATTTT.

There are many counts of this clonotype. The chain uses TRBV7-2 and TRBJ1-3, with D hard to call. V was pared by 1 base and J by 3 bases, with 7 bases between. The germline V gene encodes CDR1 SGHTA and CDR2 FQGNSA. The CDR3 sequence is 14 residues long. In DNA, the CDR3 is TGTGCCAGCAGCTTAGATGGTGGTGGAAACACCATATATTTT. Amino acid sequence: CASSLDGGGNTIYF.

At least ten counts were recorded for this clonotype. V usage is TRBV7-6 and J usage is TRBJ1-6; a weak D match, TRBD1 (5 bases). V was pared by 5 bases and J by 7 bases, with 15 bases between. The CDR3 length is 15 residues. The V gene's germline CDR1 is SGHVS and CDR2 FNYEAQ. The CDR3: CASSAEGRTNSPLHF. The DNA for the CDR3 is TGTGCCAGCAGCGCTGAGGGACGGACAAATTCACCCCTCCACTTT.

The table lists this clonotype with many counts. The V gene is TRBV27, the J gene TRBJ1-5; D remains ambiguous. The ends were cut back, 1 base at V and 2 bases at J, with 9 bases in the middle. The CDR3 runs 15 residues. Germline CDR1 MNHEY, CDR2 SMNVEV (reference sequence). CDR3 sequence (DNA): TGTGCCAGCAGTTTATTTGGGGTGCGCAATCAGCCCCAGCATTTT. This codes for CASSLFGVRNQPQHF.

This clonotype was found many times. DNA of the CDR3: TGCAGTGCTCAGCGGACAGGAGAGCAGTTCTTC. It codes for CSAQRTGEQFF. V gene TRBV20-1 combines with J gene TRBJ2-1; 7 bases line up with TRBD1. The J segment lost 10 bases and the V segment lost 5 bases, leaving 5 bases of the junction unmatched. Germline values: CDR1 DFQATT, CDR2 SNEGSKA (reference sequence). The CDR3 length is 11 residues.

The rearrangement links TRBV18 to TRBJ2-2, with D perhaps assigned TRBD1 or TRBD2 (5 bases each). Germline CDR1 reads KGHSH; CDR2 reads LQKENI. Trimming removed 6 bases at V and 5 bases at J, with 13 bases between. The length of the CDR3 is 14 residues. The CDR3 reads CASSLQRGTGELFF. The CDR3 nucleotides read TGTGCCAGCTCCCTCCAGAGGGGAACCGGGGAGCTGTTTTTT.

This clonotype has a count of ten or more. The chain employs TRBV3-1 and TRBJ2-3; tentatively, D is TRBD1 or TRBD2 (6 bases each). The CDR3 sequence is 15 residues long. CDR1 LGHDT and CDR2 YNNKEL come from the germline V gene (reference sequence). Trimming pared 2 bases from V and 6 bases from J, leaving 15 bases between. The CDR3 reads CASSQRRGGSDTQYF. Written as DNA, the CDR3 is TGTGCCAGCAGCCAACGTCGAGGGGGGTCGGATACGCAGTATTTT.

This clonotype came up many times. The chain combines TRBV20-1 with TRBJ2-3; 8 bases align to TRBD1. V shed 6 bases and J 0 bases; nucleotides not matched to a gene: 8. The V gene's germline CDR1 is DFQATT and CDR2 SNEGSKA (reference sequence). This CDR3 has 15 amino acids. CDR3 loop: CSASDRARSTDTQYF. CDR3 coding DNA: TGCAGTGCGTCGGACAGGGCTAGAAGCACAGATACGCAGTATTTT.

This clonotype was counted ten times or more. This chain connects TRBV20-1 to TRBJ1-4; TRBD1 might be the D (5 bases). This CDR3 comprises 16 residues. Trimming cost V 5 bases and J 8 bases, with 24 bases left between them. Germline CDR1 reads DFQATT; CDR2 reads SNEGSKA (reference sequence). The CDR3 nucleotides read TGCAGTGCTTCCCAGAGGGCCGGGCCAGGGTCCGAAAAACTGTTTTTT. This translates into CSASQRAGPGSEKLFF.

By proportion, this clonotype is medium-sized. The chain has TRBV10-2 and TRBJ1-2, with D unresolved. CDR3 length: 14 amino acids. CDR1 WSHSY and CDR2 SAAADI come from the germline V gene. Trimming removed 0 bases at V and 4 bases at J, with 9 bases between. The CDR3 here is CASSESSDIYGYTF. The CDR3 coding sequence is TGCGCCAGCAGTGAGTCGAGTGACATCTATGGCTACACCTTC.